This T cell receptor beta chain was sequenced for a study of control samples from healthy donors and cancer patients (TCRdb year 2020). Concerning this clone: Its specific antigen is unknown. Within one base of it there is no much larger clone, and no base qualities were kept.

From its cysteine to its phenylalanine, the CDR3 spans 13 amino acids. Just CDR3 DNA is preserved here, 39 bases in frame from base 1. The trim is 5 bases for V and 4 bases for J, with a gap of 9 bases between the germline ends. CDR1 and CDR2, per the germline V gene (reference sequence), are SEHNR and FQNEAQ. Libraries were made using the immunoSEQ multiplex PCR assay. TCRdb obtained this table from immuneACCESS and retained in-frame rearrangements with V and J assigned. These tables miss some clones; where compared with another copy, unresolved V genes account for less than half of the shortfall, and the remainder is unexplained. A total of some 130,000 clones appear in this sample, about nine tenths of them only once. Less than 7% of the sample comes from the top ten.

The sequence links TRBV7-9 to TRBJ2-1; the D segment cannot be called with confidence. This TCR was recovered from a man between 18 and 29 years old in good health. Sequencing used blood. The CDR3 reads CASSRTLYNEQFF. The DNA sequence follows: TGTGCCAGCAGCCGGACCTTATACAATGAGCAGTTCTTC.